This TCR beta chain was recorded in a study of blood T cell repertoires in COVID-19. Study details: Acute-phase and convalescent COVID-19 samples originated in the United States, Italy and Spain. PBMCs, B-cell-depleted T cells, or T cells were the source of the cDNA or gDNA that made up the material.

Germline CDR1 is SGHTA and CDR2 is FQGTGA. This CDR3 region has 16 residues. V was clipped by 5 bases and J by 4 bases, with 17 bases between them. In the study's own analysis: By means of reference gene primer amplification, nucleated cell counts were estimated. Libraries were prepared by immunoSEQ multiplex PCR; TCRdb keeps only in-frame clonotypes and omits some of them. Clone size and V and J calls were adopted from that table, with D and trimming inferred from the DNA. The sample lists tens of thousands of clones; 70% to 90% were seen once. The source material was peripheral blood. The rearrangement links TRBV7-3 to TRBJ2-2, with D perhaps TRBD2 (6 bases). This receptor was identified in a human donor with acute or convalescent COVID-19. The donor label of this sample is uncertain. CDR3 bases: TGTGCCAGCAGCCCTAACGGGGACTTACGCACCGGGGAGCTGTTTTTT. This codes for CASSPNGDLRTGELFF.